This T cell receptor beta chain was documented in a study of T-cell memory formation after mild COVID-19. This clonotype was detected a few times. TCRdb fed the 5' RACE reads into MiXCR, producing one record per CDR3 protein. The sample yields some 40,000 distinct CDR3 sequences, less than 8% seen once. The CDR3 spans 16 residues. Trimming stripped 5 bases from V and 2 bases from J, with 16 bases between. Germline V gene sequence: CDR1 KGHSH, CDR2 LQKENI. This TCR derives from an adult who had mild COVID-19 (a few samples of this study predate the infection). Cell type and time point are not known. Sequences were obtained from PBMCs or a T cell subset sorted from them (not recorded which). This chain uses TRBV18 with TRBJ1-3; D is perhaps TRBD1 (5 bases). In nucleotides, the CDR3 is TGTGCCAGCTCATTCGGAGGGGTGGATCCTGGAAACACCATATATTTT. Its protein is CASSFGGVDPGNTIYF.